The clone carrying this T cell receptor beta chain came up a few times. Its antigen is not identified. The CDR3 regions of TCR beta were amplified from RNA transcripts. The HTBI primer set was used in a first-round RT-PCR of the TCR CDR3. Each CDR3 protein is one row after TCRdb ran MiXCR on the multiplex PCR reads. The sample records about 570,000 distinct CDR3 sequences, just over 45% being singletons. This entry is derived from a study of T cells in Graves' hyperthyroidism and ophthalmopathy. Study results and caveats: Blood shared most expanded thyroid clonotypes above 0.001.

The material sequenced was peripheral blood or thyroid tissue (not recorded which). This receptor was taken from an adult woman with Graves' disease, either hyperthyroidism or ophthalmopathy (not recorded which).

CDR3 DNA sequence: TGTGCCAGCAGAGACGCCCCAGAGACCCAGTACTTC. Translating gives CASRDAPETQYF. The V gene is TRBV9, the J gene TRBJ2-5; no firm D call. The CDR3 sequence is 12 residues long. The V end lost 5 bases, the J end lost 4 bases, and 9 bases lay between the germline ends. CDR1 SGDLS and CDR2 YYNGEE come from the germline V gene. Complete variable domain (other parts from reference TRBV9 and TRBJ2-5): DSGVTQTPKHLITATGQRVTLRCSPRSGDLSVYWYQQSLDQGLQFLIQYYNGEERAKGNILERFSAQQFPDLHSELNLSSLELGDSALYFCASRDAPETQYFGPGTRLLVL.